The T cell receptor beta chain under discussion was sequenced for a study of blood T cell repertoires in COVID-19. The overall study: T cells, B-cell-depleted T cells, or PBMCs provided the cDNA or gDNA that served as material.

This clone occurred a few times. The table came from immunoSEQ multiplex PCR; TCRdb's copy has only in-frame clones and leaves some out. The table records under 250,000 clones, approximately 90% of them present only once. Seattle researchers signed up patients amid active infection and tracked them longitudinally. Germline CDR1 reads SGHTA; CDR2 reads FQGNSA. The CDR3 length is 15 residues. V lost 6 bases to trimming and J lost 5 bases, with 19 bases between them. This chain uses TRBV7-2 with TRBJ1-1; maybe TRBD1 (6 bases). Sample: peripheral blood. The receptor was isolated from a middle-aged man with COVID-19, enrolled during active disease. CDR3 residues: CASSPTGLFWTEAFF. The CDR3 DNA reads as TGTGCCAGCAGTCCCACAGGGTTATTTTGGACTGAAGCTTTCTTT.